The present T cell receptor beta chain was sequenced within a study of CXCR3-negative and CXCR3-positive naive CD8 T cells. Study information: Some 150 million TRB reads were obtained in total, which works out to about 1.5 +/- 0.3 million per library.

Study-wide results and caveats: Compared with CXCR3-negative naive cells, CXCR3-positive naive cells showed more hydrophobic TRB CDR3s.

The CDR3 sequence is 13 residues long. Germline loops: CDR1 DFQATT, CDR2 SNEGSKA (reference sequence). UMI-tagged TRB cDNA libraries were built via 5' RACE. TCRdb reprocessed the 5' RACE reads, keeping one entry per CDR3 protein, no DNA. With around 60,000 distinct CDR3 sequences in the sample, the ten largest clones hold approximately 0.42%. Details on this clonotype: No antigen is known for it.

The chain has TRBV20-1 and TRBJ2-3; there is no DNA to check the TCRdb D call of TRBD2. Sequences were obtained from naive CXCR3- CD8+ T cells from blood. As to subset: CD45RO-CCR7+CD27+CD95- naive CD8+ T cells lacking CXCR3 (TNR3-). The clonotype originates from a human donor in good health. Some clones in this sample may be carry-over from other donors' samples. This CDR3 is CSARPRSTDTQYF.